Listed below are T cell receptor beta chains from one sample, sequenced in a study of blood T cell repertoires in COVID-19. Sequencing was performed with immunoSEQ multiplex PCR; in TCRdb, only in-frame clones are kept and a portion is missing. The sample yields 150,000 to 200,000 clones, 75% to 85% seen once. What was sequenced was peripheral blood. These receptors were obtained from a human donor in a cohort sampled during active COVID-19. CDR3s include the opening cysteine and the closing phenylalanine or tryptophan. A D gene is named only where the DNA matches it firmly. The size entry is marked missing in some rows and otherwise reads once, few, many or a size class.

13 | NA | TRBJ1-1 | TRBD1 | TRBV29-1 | TGCAGCGCAGGACAGGATGCGAAGACTGAAGCTTTCTTT | CSAGQDAKTEAFF
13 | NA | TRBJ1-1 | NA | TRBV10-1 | TGCGCCAGCAGTGGGACGGGGAACGCTGAAGCTTTCTTT | CASSGTGNAEAFF
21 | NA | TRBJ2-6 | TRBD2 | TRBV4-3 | TGCGCCAGCAGCCATACATCTCCGAATGGGAGGGTAGGAACTGGGGCCAACGTCCTGACTTTC | CASSHTSPNGRVGTGANVLTF
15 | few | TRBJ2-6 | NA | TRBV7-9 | TGTGCCAGCAGCTTGAACAGGGCTGGGGCCAACGTCCTGACTTTC | CASSLNRAGANVLTF
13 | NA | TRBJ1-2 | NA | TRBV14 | TGTGCCAGCAGCCGAGACAGTCCTTATGGCTACACCTTC | CASSRDSPYGYTF
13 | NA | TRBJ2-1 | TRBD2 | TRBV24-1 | TGTGCCACCAGGGGGGAGGGATACAATGAGCAGTTCTTC | CATRGEGYNEQFF
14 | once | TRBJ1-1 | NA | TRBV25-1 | TGTGCCAGCAGTCAACGTAACAGGGACACTGAAGCTTTCTTT | CASSQRNRDTEAFF
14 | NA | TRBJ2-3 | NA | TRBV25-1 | TGTGCCAGCAGTCCTACTAAGAAACAAGATACGCAGTATTTT | CASSPTKKQDTQYF
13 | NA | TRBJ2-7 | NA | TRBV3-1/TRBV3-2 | TGTGCCAGCAGCCAATTCGGGGGCTACGAGCAGTACTTC | CASSQFGGYEQYF
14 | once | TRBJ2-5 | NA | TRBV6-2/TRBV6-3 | TGTGCCAGCAGTTACGGGACATCCTATAGAACCCAGTACTTC | CASSYGTSYRTQYF
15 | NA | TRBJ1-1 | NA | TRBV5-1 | TGCGCCAGCAGCTTGGTGGGCAGGGAAGTCGCTGAAGCTTTCTTT | CASSLVGREVAEAFF
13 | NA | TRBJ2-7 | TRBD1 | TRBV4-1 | TGCGCCAGCAGCCCGGGACAGGGTGAGGAGCAGTACTTC | CASSPGQGEEQYF
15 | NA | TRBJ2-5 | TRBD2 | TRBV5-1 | TGCGCCAGCAGTTCTCTTAGCGGGACCCAAGAGACCCAGTACTTC | CASSSLSGTQETQYF
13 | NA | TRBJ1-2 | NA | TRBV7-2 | TGTGCCAGCAGCTTAGAGAGGGTCGGCGGCTACACCTTC | CASSLERVGGYTF
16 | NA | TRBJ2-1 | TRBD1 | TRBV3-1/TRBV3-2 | TGTGCCAGCAGCCCTCGGACCGGGACAGGGATGGGTGAGCAGTTCTTC | CASSPRTGTGMGEQFF
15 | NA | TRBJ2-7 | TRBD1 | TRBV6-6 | TGTGCCAGCAGTCCCCGACAGGGGGCGGCCTACGAGCAGTACTTC | CASSPRQGAAYEQYF
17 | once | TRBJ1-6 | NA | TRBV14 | TGTGCCAGCAAGGGGTTTGTGGTGAGCTCCTATAATTCACCCCTCCACTTT | CASKGFVVSSYNSPLHF
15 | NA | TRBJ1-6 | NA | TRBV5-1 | TGCGCCAGCAGCTTGGAGCCCACCTATAATTCACCCCTCCACTTT | CASSLEPTYNSPLHF
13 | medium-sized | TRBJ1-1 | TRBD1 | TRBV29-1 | TGCAGCGTTGAGGGACAGCTGAACACTGAAGCTTTCTTT | CSVEGQLNTEAFF
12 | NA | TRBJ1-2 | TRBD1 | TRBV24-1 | TGTGCCACCGGGGACAGGGGCTCCGGCTACACCTTC | CATGDRGSGYTF
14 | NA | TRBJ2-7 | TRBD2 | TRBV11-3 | TGTGCCAGCAGCCCCGGGGGGGATTCCTACGAGCAGTACTTC | CASSPGGDSYEQYF
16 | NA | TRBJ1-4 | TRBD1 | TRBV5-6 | TGTGCCAGCAGCCGAGACCGGGACAGGGGGCATGAAAAACTGTTTTTT | CASSRDRDRGHEKLFF
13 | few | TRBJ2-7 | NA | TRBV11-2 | TGTGCCAGCAGCCTGCCGGGCTCCTACGAGCAGTACTTC | CASSLPGSYEQYF